This note documents a single T cell receptor (beta chain) sequence. Antigen: not known. This entry is derived from a study of hypomethylating agent response in myelodysplastic syndrome. Turning to the study itself: Either azacitidine (about 75% of the 11) or decitabine (3 of 11) was given. Mean age was about 78 +/- 6.2 years; diploid cytogenetics predominated. Study outcomes and limitations: After treatment, novel clonotypes emerged more in responders, contracted ones more in non-responders.

From germline, CDR1 is SGHTA and CDR2 FQGTGA. The CDR3 has 14 amino acids. The germline V and J ends were trimmed by 5 bases and 2 bases, with 11 bases remaining between them. Profiled with immunoSEQ multiplex PCR; TCRdb holds only in-frame clones, not every one. The sample has around 11,000 clones, 83% seen once. The chain employs TRBV7-3 and TRBJ2-3, with D maybe TRBD1 (6 bases). The source is a human donor with myelodysplastic syndrome. The sample consisted of bone marrow, taken before or after starting hypomethylating agent treatment for myelodysplastic syndrome (not recorded which). Written as DNA, the CDR3 is TGTGCCAGCAGCCCAGACAGGACCACAGATACGCAGTATTTT. Residues: CASSPDRTTDTQYF.